This T cell receptor (beta chain) was sequenced during a study of T-cell reconstitution after alpha-beta-depleted transplantation in children. Whole-study results and caveats: The main origin of T-cell counts and diversity one year after transplant was newly produced T cells. The study traced high day-60 TCRbeta diversity in some patients to surviving recipient T cells and thymic progenitors. The origin of alpha-beta T cells about two months after transplant was reportedly several hundred expanded graft clones.

The authors prepared the TCRbeta library with unique molecular identifiers. TCRdb called the PCR reads again in MiXCR, with one record for every CDR3 protein. The profile covers around 700,000 distinct CDR3 sequences, with about an eighth appearing a single time and 0.79% taken by the ten largest. CDR1 is SQVTM, CDR2 ANQGSEA, per germline. The CDR3 is made up of 12 amino acids. Trimming took 3 bases from V and 2 from J, leaving 8 bases between them. This clonotype was seen many times. The antigen remains unidentified. The receptor was isolated from a girl aged 2-15 years with congenital amegakaryocytic thrombocytopenia, due to receive a stem cell transplant. The sample here was PBMCs, taken before TCRalphabeta/CD19-depleted stem cell transplant. V is TRBV29-1 and J is TRBJ2-7, with a weak D call TRBD1 (5 bases). This chain's CDR3 is CSVDRQPYEQYF. The CDR3 bases are TGCAGCGTTGACCGACAGCCCTACGAGCAGTACTTC.